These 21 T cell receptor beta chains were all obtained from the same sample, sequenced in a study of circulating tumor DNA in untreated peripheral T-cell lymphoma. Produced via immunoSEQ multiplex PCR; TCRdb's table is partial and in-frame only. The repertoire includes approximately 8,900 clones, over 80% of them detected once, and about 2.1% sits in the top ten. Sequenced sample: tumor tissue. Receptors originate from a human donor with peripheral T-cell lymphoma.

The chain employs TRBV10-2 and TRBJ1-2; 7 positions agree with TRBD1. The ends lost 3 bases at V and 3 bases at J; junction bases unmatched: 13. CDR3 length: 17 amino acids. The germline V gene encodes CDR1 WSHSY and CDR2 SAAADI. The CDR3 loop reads CASSDLVGTAVDYGYTF. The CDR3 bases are TGCGCCAGCAGTGATCTTGTAGGGACAGCCGTTGACTATGGCTACACCTTC.

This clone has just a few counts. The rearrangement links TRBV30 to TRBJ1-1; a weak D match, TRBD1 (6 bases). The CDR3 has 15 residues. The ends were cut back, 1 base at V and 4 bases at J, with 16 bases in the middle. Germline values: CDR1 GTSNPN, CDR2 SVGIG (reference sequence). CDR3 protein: CAWSDRLRQATEAFF. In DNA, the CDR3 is TGTGCCTGGAGTGATCGGCTTCGACAGGCCACTGAAGCTTTCTTT. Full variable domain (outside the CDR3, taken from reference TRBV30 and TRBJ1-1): SQTIHQWPATLVQPVGSPLSLECTVEGTSNPNLYWYRQAAGRGLQLLFYSVGIGQISSEVPQNLSASRPQDRQFILSSKKLLLSDSGFYLCAWSDRLRQATEAFFGQGTRLTVV.

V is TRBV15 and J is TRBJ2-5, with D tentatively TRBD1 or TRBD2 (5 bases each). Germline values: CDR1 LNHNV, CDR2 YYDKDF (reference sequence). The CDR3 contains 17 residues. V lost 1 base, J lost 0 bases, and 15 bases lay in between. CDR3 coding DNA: TGTGCCACCAGCAGAGGTTTTGGGGACCTGTACCAAGAGACCCAGTACTTC. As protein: CATSRGFGDLYQETQYF.

The CDR3 loop reads CASSYSRGRGPYGEQYF. DNA for the CDR3: TGTGCCAGCAGTTACTCCCGGGGCAGGGGGCCTTATGGCGAGCAGTACTTC. The chain is built from TRBV6-8 and TRBJ2-7; 8 bases are a match to TRBD1. Looked up from germline, CDR1 is MNHGY and CDR2 is SAAAGT. The CDR3 consists of 17 residues. V was pared by 0 bases and J by 6 bases, with 13 bases of the junction left unmatched.

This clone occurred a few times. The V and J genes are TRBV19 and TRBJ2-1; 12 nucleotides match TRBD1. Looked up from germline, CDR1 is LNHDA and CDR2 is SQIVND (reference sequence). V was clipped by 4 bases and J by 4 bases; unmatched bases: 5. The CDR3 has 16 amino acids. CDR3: CASSTRDRGLYNEQFF. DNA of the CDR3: TGTGCCAGTAGTACCCGGGACAGGGGGCTTTACAATGAGCAGTTCTTC.

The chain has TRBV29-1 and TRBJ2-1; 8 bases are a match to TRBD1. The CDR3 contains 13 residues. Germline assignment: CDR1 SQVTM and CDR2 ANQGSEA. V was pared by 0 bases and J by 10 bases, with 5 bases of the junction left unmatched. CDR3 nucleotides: TGCAGCGTTGAAGAAGGGACAGGAGGCGAGCAGTTCTTC. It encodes CSVEEGTGGEQFF.

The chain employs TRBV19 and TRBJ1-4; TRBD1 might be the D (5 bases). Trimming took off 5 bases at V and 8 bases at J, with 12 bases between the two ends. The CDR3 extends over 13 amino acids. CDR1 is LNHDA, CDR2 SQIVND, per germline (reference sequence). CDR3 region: CASSWGTGEKLFF. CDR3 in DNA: TGTGCCAGTAGTTGGGGGACTGGGGAAAAACTGTTTTTT.

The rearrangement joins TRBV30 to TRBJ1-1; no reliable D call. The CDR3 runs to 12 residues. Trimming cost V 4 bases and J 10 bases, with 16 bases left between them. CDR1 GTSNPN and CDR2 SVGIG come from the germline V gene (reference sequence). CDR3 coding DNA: TGTGCCTGGATTGTAGAGGCTTTGGGAGCTTTCTTT. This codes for CAWIVEALGAFF.

The CDR3 loop is CASSTTGTYTDTQYF. CDR3 bases: TGTGCCAGCTCAACAACCGGGACGTACACAGATACGCAGTATTTT. The chain is built from TRBV18 and TRBJ2-3, with D perhaps being TRBD1 or TRBD2 (5 bases each). The CDR3 extends over 15 amino acids. V dropped 5 bases and J dropped 2 bases, with 14 bases sitting between them. CDR1 is KGHSH, CDR2 LQKENI, per germline.

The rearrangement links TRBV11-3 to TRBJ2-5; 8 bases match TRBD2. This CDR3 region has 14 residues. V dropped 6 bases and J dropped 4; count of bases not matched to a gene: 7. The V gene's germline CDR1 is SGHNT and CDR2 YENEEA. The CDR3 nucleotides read TGTGCCAGCAGACCCGGGACTAGTCTAGAGACCCAGTACTTC. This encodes CASRPGTSLETQYF.

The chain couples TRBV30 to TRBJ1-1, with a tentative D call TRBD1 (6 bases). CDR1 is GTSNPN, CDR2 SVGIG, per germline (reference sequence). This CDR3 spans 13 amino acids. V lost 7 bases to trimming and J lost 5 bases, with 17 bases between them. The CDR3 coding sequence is TGTGCCTTTTTGAAGGGGGTTTGGACTGAAGCTTTCTTT. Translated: CAFLKGVWTEAFF.

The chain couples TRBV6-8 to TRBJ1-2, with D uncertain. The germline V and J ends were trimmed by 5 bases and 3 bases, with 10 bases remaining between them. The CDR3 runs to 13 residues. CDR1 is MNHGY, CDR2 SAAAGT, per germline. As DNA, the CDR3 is TGTGCCAGCAGTGCACTAGGTGACTATGGCTACACCTTC. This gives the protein CASSALGDYGYTF.

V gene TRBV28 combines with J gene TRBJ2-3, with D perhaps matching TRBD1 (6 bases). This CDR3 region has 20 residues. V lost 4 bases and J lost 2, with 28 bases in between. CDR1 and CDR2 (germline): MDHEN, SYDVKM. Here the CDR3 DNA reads TGTGCCAGCAGTTCCCCCCCCGCAACCCCCACAGGGCCCCTCACAGATACGCAGTATTTT. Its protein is CASSSPPATPTGPLTDTQYF.

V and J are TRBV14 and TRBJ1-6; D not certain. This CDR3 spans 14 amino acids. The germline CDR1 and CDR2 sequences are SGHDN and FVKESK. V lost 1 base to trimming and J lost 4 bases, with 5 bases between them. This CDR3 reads CASSQGDYNSPLHF. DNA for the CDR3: TGTGCCAGCAGCCAAGGAGATTATAATTCACCCCTCCACTTT.

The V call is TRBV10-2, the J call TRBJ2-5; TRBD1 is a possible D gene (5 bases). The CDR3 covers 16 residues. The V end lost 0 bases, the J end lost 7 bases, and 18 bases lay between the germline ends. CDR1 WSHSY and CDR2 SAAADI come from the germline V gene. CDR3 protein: CASSESSVGPLGTQYF. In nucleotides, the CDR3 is TGCGCCAGCAGTGAGTCGTCGGTGGGGCCTTTGGGGACCCAGTACTTC.

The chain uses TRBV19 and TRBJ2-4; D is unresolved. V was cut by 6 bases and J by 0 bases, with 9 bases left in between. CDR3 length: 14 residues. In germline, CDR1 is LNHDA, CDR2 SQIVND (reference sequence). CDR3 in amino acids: CASRADLAKNIQYF. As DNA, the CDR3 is TGTGCCAGTAGAGCTGACCTAGCCAAAAACATTCAGTACTTC.

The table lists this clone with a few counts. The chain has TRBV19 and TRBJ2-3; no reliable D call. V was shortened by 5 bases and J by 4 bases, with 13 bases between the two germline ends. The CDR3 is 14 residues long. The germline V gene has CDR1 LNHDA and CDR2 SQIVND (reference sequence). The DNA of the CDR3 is TGTGCCAGTAGTTATAGGGAAAGGGCAGATACGCAGTATTTT. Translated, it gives CASSYRERADTQYF.

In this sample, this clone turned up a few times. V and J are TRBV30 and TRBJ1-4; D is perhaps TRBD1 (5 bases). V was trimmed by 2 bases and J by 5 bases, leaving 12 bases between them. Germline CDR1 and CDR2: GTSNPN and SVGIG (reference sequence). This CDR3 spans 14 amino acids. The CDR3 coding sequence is TGTGCCTGGAGTTCCGGGACGAACAATGAAAAACTGTTTTTT. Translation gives CAWSSGTNNEKLFF.

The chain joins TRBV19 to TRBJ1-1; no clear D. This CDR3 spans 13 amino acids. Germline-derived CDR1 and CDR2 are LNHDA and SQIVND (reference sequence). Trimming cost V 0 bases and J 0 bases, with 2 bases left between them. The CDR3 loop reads CASSIDLNTEAFF. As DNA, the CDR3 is TGTGCCAGTAGTATAGACCTGAACACTGAAGCTTTCTTT.

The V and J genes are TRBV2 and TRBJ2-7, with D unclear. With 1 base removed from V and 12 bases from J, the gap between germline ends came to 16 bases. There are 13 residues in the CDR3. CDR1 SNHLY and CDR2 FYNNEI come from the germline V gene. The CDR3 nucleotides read TGTGCCAGCAGTGAAGAGGAAGGAGTCTCCGGGTACTTC. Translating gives CASSEEEGVSGYF.

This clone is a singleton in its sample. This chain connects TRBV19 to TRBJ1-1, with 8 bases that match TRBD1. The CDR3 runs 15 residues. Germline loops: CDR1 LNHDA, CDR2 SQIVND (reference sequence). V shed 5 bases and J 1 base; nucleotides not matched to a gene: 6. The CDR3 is CASSFRTGTNTEAFF. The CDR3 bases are TGTGCCAGTAGTTTCCGGACAGGGACGAACACTGAAGCTTTCTTT.